This T cell receptor (beta chain) was identified in a study of Graves' ophthalmopathy and Graves' hyperthyroidism. The study's findings and limits: Sensitivity of 85% to 90% and specificity of about 84% were achieved when a 13-signature model separated ophthalmopathy from stable hyperthyroidism.

Germline values: CDR1 SEHNR, CDR2 FQNEAQ (reference sequence). Trimming took 1 base from V and 4 from J; bases not matched to a gene: 1. CDR3 length equals 15 residues. Amplification from RNA transcripts yielded the TCR beta CDR3 regions. After a first-round RT-PCR with HTBI primers, a second-round multiplex PCR was run. One entry per CDR3 protein, called by TCRdb with MiXCR from the multiplex PCR reads. In the table there are over a million distinct CDR3 sequences, roughly 35% of which are singletons. Each diagnosis was determined on the basis of clinical symptoms, serum thyroxine, TRAb, thyroid ultrasound and orbital computed tomography. This clonotype was seen more than once but under ten times. Its antigen is unidentified.

This receptor was obtained from an adult man with Graves' hyperthyroidism. The sequencing input was peripheral blood or thyroid tissue (not recorded which). The chain couples TRBV7-9 to TRBJ2-2, with TRBD1 matching over 9 bases. This CDR3 is CASSLDRGLTGELFF. DNA of the CDR3: TGTGCCAGCAGCTTAGACAGGGGGCTCACCGGGGAGCTGTTTTTT.